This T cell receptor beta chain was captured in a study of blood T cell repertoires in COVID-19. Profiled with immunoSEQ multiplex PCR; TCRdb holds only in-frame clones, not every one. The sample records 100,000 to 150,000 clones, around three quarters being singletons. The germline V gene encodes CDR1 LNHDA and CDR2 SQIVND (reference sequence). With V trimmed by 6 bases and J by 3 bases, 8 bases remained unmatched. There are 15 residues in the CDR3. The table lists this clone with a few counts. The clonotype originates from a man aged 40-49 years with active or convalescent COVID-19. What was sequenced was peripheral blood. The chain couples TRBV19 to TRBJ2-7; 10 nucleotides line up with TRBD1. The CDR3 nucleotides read TGTGCCAGTAGACGGGGAGGGACAGGGGTCTACGAGCAGTACTTC. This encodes CASRRGGTGVYEQYF.